In its sample, the clone carrying this T cell receptor (beta chain) was seen many times. The target antigen is unknown. Trimming shortened V by 2 bases and J by 7 bases, and 8 bases separated the two germline ends. This CDR3 comprises 12 residues. Germline-derived CDR1 and CDR2 are SNHLY and FYNNEI. The record originates from a study of T cells in Graves' hyperthyroidism and ophthalmopathy. In the study overall: Prior to any treatment, at the point of initial diagnosis, peripheral blood was collected. Study-wide results and limits: With a median lead of around 5.9 months before onset, the model predicted ophthalmopathy.

RNA transcripts gave rise to amplified TCR beta CDR3 regions. The HTBI set primed first-round TCR CDR3 RT-PCR. TCRdb independently ran MiXCR on the multiplex PCR reads; one entry per CDR3 protein. The sample records about 180,000 distinct CDR3 sequences, 9.4% being singletons. Newly diagnosed hyperthyroidism, duration under 2 months, in patients aged 18 to 65. Used for diagnoses were clinical symptoms, serum thyroxine and TRAb, thyroid ultrasound and orbital computed tomography. The V call is TRBV2, the J call TRBJ1-1; D remains unclear. The TCR comes from a woman between 18 and 29 years old with Graves' hyperthyroidism that later progressed to Graves' ophthalmopathy. The sequenced material came from blood. The CDR3 region is CASSENLVEAFF. The DNA for the CDR3 is TGTGCCAGCAGTGAAAATCTTGTTGAAGCTTTCTTT. The variable domain in full, completed from reference TRBV2 and TRBJ1-1, reads EPEVTQTPSHQVTQMGQEVILRCVPISNHLYFYWYRQILGQKVEFLVSFYNNEISEKSEIFDDQFSVERPDGSNFTLKIRSTKLEDSAMYFCASSENLVEAFFGQGTRLTVV.